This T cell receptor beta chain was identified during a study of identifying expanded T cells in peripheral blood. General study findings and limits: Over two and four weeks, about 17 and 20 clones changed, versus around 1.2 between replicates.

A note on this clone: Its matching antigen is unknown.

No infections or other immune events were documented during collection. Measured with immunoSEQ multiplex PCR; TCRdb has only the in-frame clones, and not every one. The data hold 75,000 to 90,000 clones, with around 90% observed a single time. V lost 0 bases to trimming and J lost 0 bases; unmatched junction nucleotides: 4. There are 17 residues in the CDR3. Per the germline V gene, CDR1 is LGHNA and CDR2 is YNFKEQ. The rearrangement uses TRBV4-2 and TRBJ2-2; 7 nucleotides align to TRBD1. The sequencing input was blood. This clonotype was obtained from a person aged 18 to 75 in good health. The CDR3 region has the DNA TGTGCCAGCAGCCAAGACCCCGGGACAGCGAACACCGGGGAGCTGTTTTTT. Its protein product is CASSQDPGTANTGELFF.